Presented here are 5 T cell receptor beta chains from one specimen sequenced in a study of T cell repertoires in cytomegalovirus infection (dated 2019 in TCRdb). The treatment or condition label on this specimen signifies: in vitro stimulation with specific CMV peptide epitopes to enrich CMV-specific T cells. The instrument was an Illumina HiSeq 1500. In-frame beta chains were kept once TCRdb had trimmed the public reads at Q25 with fastp and called clones with MiXCR. Rows merge per CDR3 protein into single entries with the most common DNA and genes. The sample contains about a million distinct CDR3 sequences, roughly 30% of them found a single time. The ten largest clonotypes hold about an eighth of the sample. The antigens for these receptors are not known. Sample: cultured CD8+ T cells from PBMCs, taken from culture after CMV antigen stimulation. The receptor set was obtained from a human donor in good health (CMV status not recorded). Some clones in this sample may be carry-over from other donors' samples.

The rearrangement links TRBV28 to TRBJ1-4, with 7 bases matching TRBD1. The CDR3 runs 15 residues. V was clipped by 6 bases and J by 7 bases; unmatched bases: 11. The germline V gene encodes CDR1 MDHEN and CDR2 SYDVKM. As DNA, the CDR3 is TGTGCCAGCAGGAGAAGAGGGGGCGCCGGTGAAAAACTGTTTTTT. This codes for CASRRRGGAGEKLFF.

The CDR3 loop is CASSSKWANEKLFF. For the CDR3, the DNA is TGTGCCAGCTCCTCGAAGTGGGCTAATGAAAAACTGTTTTTT. The rearrangement joins TRBV7-6 to TRBJ1-4; D unclear. Germline lookup yields CDR1 SGHVS and CDR2 FNYEAQ. This CDR3 has 14 residues. V was clipped by 8 bases and J by 3 bases, with 13 bases between them.

Ten or more counts support this clonotype. One end of the junction fails to match germline, which may point to a read error. V and J are TRBV6-2 or TRBV6-3 and TRBJ1-1, with TRBD1 identical over 9 bases. CDR1 and CDR2 from the germline V gene are MNHEY and SVGEGT. This CDR3 spans 13 amino acids. Here the CDR3 DNA reads TGTGCCAGCAGAGCAAGGGACAGGGCCATCCCCAGGTTT. Translating it yields CASRARDRAIPRF.

This clonotype was observed at least ten times. This chain uses TRBV7-9 with TRBJ1-1; D unclear. Trimming shortened V by 4 bases and J by 9 bases, and 15 bases separated the two germline ends. Germline V gene data show CDR1 as SEHNR and CDR2 as FQNEAQ (reference sequence). CDR3 size: 13 residues. In nucleotides, the CDR3 is TGTGCCAGCAGCTCTACCCTTCGAGGGAAAGCTTTCTTT. Encoded protein: CASSSTLRGKAFF.

This clonotype was counted only a few times. DNA for the CDR3: TGTGCCAACTTAGGGGTCCTGAACACTGAAGCTTTCTTT. It specifies CANLGVLNTEAFF. The gene calls are TRBV2 and TRBJ1-1, with D tentatively TRBD1 (5 bases). The CDR3 has 13 residues. The V end lost 10 bases, the J end lost 0 bases, and 12 bases lay between the germline ends. The germline V gene encodes CDR1 SNHLY and CDR2 FYNNEI. Complete variable domain (other parts from reference TRBV2 and TRBJ1-1): EPEVTQTPSHQVTQMGQEVILRCVPISNHLYFYWYRQILGQKVEFLVSFYNNEISEKSEIFDDQFSVERPDGSNFTLKIRSTKLEDSAMYFCANLGVLNTEAFFGQGTRLTVV.